This record concerns one T cell receptor beta chain sequence. V lost 4 bases, J lost 4 bases, and 7 bases lay in between. Germline V lookup: CDR1 DFQATT, CDR2 SNEGSKA (reference sequence). The CDR3 length is 11 residues. Method: immunoSEQ multiplex PCR; TCRdb's copy keeps in-frame clones and lacks some. The table lists 100,000 to 150,000 clones, approximately 83% of them singletons. The data derive from a study of blood T cell repertoires in COVID-19. For the study at large: The origin of the acute and convalescent COVID-19 samples was the United States, Italy and Spain. From T cells, B-cell-depleted T cells, or PBMCs came the material, which was cDNA or gDNA.

The V gene is TRBV20-1, the J gene TRBJ1-1; D possibly corresponds to TRBD1 (5 bases). Sequencing was performed on peripheral blood. The clonotype originates from a woman over 75 with acute or convalescent COVID-19. This CDR3 is CSANRGTEAFF. The CDR3 DNA follows: TGCAGTGCTAATAGGGGCACTGAAGCTTTCTTT.